This T cell receptor (beta chain) was documented in a study of Tregs in tolerant kidney transplant recipients. Generated by immunoSEQ multiplex PCR, the TCRdb table keeps only in-frame clones and is missing some. The sample includes around 70,000 clones, around 90% of them seen just once. In regard to this clone: Its antigen is unidentified.

Unstimulated Tregs (CD4+CD25+CD127-) and CD4+CD25- non-Tregs were sorted from PBMCs. V shed 0 bases and J 1 base; nucleotides not matched to a gene: 8. CDR1 is SGDLS and CDR2 is YYNGEE in the germline V gene. The CDR3 has 17 residues. Study results and limitations: Tolerant patients' donor-specific Tregs expanded beyond overall Tregs, suggesting antigen-driven growth.

The origin of this receptor is a human donor who received a combined kidney and bone marrow transplant. The chain has TRBV9 and TRBJ2-3; TRBD2 aligns across 7 bases. The input for sequencing was CD8+ T cells from blood, taken before the transplant. Here the CDR3 reads CASSVGVTSPGTDTQYF. DNA of the CDR3: TGTGCCAGCAGCGTAGGAGTGACTAGCCCCGGCACAGATACGCAGTATTTT.